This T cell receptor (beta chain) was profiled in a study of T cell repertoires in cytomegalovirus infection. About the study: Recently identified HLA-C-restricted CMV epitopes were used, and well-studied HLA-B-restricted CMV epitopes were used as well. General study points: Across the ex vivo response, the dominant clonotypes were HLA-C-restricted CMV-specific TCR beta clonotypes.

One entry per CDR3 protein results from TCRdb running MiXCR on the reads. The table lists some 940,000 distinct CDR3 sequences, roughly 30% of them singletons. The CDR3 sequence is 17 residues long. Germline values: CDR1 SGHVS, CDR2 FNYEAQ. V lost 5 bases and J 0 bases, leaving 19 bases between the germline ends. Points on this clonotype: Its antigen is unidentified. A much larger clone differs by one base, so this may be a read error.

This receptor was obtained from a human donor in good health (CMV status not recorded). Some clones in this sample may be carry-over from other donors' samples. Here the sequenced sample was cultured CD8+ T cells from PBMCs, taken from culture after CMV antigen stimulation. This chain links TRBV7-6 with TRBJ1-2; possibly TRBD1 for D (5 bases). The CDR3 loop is CASSPLLLGPTNYGYTF. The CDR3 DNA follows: TGTGCCAGCAGCCCTCTCCTCCTGGGGCCCACTAACTATGGCTACACCTTC.